This T cell receptor (beta chain) was recovered during a study of blood T cell repertoires in COVID-19. At the level of the study: Specimens from acute and convalescent COVID-19 originated in the United States, Italy and Spain.

Sequencing was performed with immunoSEQ multiplex PCR; in TCRdb, only in-frame clones are kept and a portion is missing. The repertoire includes under 200,000 clones, around 90% of them detected once, and around 2% sits in the top ten. This receptor was obtained from a man aged 50-60 years who had recovered from COVID-19. Input material: peripheral blood.

CDR3 nucleotide sequence: TGCAGCGTCTCGGGACTAGAGATATCCTACGAGCAGTACTTC. Amino acids: CSVSGLEISYEQYF. The rearrangement uses TRBV29-1 and TRBJ2-7, with 8 bases identical to TRBD2. The junction had 8 bases not matched to a gene; V was cut back by 6 bases and J by 1 base. There are 14 residues in the CDR3. Germline CDR1 reads SQVTM; CDR2 reads ANQGSEA.